A selection of T cell receptor beta chains follows, all from one sample in a study of cytomegalovirus exposure and HLA in healthy donors. TCRdb's copy holds only in-frame clones and misses some; the assay was immunoSEQ multiplex PCR. Among about 170,000 clones listed, 65% to 85% were seen once. The sequenced material came from PBMCs. The receptors shown here come from a woman aged 18-29 years in good health and CMV-seronegative. Each CDR3 is given with its conserved first and last residue. A D gene is named only where the DNA matches it firmly. Where a row states a size, it is once, few, many or the class of an expanded clone; other rows omit it.

clone_size: -; cdr3_length: 13; j_call: TRBJ2-4; v_call: TRBV5-4; d_call: -; cdr3_aa: CASSTGNKNIQYF; cdr3_nt: TGTGCCAGCAGCACAGGGAATAAAAACATTCAGTACTTC
clone_size: few; cdr3_length: 14; j_call: TRBJ2-7; v_call: TRBV27; d_call: -; cdr3_aa: CASSFGLFGREQYF; cdr3_nt: TGTGCCAGCAGTTTCGGCCTCTTTGGGCGCGAGCAGTACTTC
clone_size: once; cdr3_length: 14; j_call: TRBJ2-1; v_call: TRBV7-9; d_call: -; cdr3_aa: CASSFRGEYNEQFF; cdr3_nt: TGTGCCAGCAGCTTTAGGGGCGAGTACAATGAGCAGTTCTTC
clone_size: -; cdr3_length: 13; j_call: TRBJ2-3; v_call: TRBV19; d_call: -; cdr3_aa: CASSGSWSDTQYF; cdr3_nt: TGTGCCAGTAGCGGGAGTTGGTCAGATACGCAGTATTTT
clone_size: -; cdr3_length: 16; j_call: TRBJ1-5; v_call: TRBV7-9; d_call: TRBD1; cdr3_aa: CSSSLGSGGGNQPQHF; cdr3_nt: TGTTCCAGCAGCTTAGGGTCAGGGGGAGGCAATCAGCCCCAGCATTTT
clone_size: -; cdr3_length: 12; j_call: TRBJ2-1; v_call: TRBV7-9; d_call: -; cdr3_aa: CASSLLESEQFF; cdr3_nt: TGTGCCAGCAGCCTACTCGAGAGTGAGCAGTTCTTC
clone_size: -; cdr3_length: 12; j_call: TRBJ2-3; v_call: TRBV28; d_call: -; cdr3_aa: CASQGIMDTQYF; cdr3_nt: TGTGCCAGTCAGGGGATAATGGATACGCAGTATTTT
clone_size: -; cdr3_length: 11; j_call: TRBJ2-5; v_call: TRBV5-1; d_call: -; cdr3_aa: CASSLQETQYF; cdr3_nt: TGCGCCAGCAGCCTTCAAGAGACCCAGTACTTC
clone_size: -; cdr3_length: 12; j_call: TRBJ2-5; v_call: TRBV28; d_call: -; cdr3_aa: CASGATQETQYF; cdr3_nt: TGTGCCAGCGGAGCCACACAAGAGACCCAGTACTTC
clone_size: -; cdr3_length: 14; j_call: TRBJ2-6; v_call: TRBV30; d_call: -; cdr3_aa: CAWSSGSGANVLTF; cdr3_nt: TGTGCCTGGAGTTCCGGCTCTGGGGCCAACGTCCTGACTTTC
clone_size: once; cdr3_length: 17; j_call: TRBJ2-1; v_call: TRBV5-1; d_call: TRBD1; cdr3_aa: CASSGGQARGSYNEQFF; cdr3_nt: TGCGCCAGCAGCGGGGGACAGGCCCGAGGATCCTACAATGAGCAGTTCTTC
clone_size: once; cdr3_length: 14; j_call: TRBJ1-2; v_call: TRBV5-5; d_call: -; cdr3_aa: CASTEGRQTYGYTF; cdr3_nt: TGTGCCAGCACCGAGGGTAGGCAAACCTATGGCTACACCTTC
clone_size: -; cdr3_length: 19; j_call: TRBJ2-1; v_call: TRBV7-2; d_call: -; cdr3_aa: CASSLIREIPVTFYNEQFF; cdr3_nt: TGTGCCAGCAGCTTAATTCGGGAGATTCCCGTTACTTTCTACAATGAGCAGTTCTTC
clone_size: -; cdr3_length: 16; j_call: TRBJ2-1; v_call: TRBV25-1; d_call: TRBD2; cdr3_aa: CASSETRASGFYEQFF; cdr3_nt: TGTGCCAGCAGTGAAACTAGGGCTAGCGGGTTCTATGAGCAGTTCTTC
clone_size: -; cdr3_length: 13; j_call: TRBJ1-5; v_call: TRBV19; d_call: -; cdr3_aa: CASSISGNQPQHF; cdr3_nt: TGTGCCAGTAGTATATCGGGCAATCAGCCCCAGCATTTT
clone_size: -; cdr3_length: 14; j_call: TRBJ2-2; v_call: TRBV28; d_call: -; cdr3_aa: CASRQGANTGELFF; cdr3_nt: TGTGCCAGCAGGCAGGGCGCGAACACCGGGGAGCTGTTTTTT
clone_size: -; cdr3_length: 12; j_call: TRBJ1-1; v_call: TRBV11-2; d_call: TRBD1; cdr3_aa: CASSPDRAEAFF; cdr3_nt: TGTGCCAGCAGCCCGGACAGGGCGGAAGCTTTCTTT
clone_size: -; cdr3_length: 15; j_call: TRBJ2-5; v_call: TRBV23-1; d_call: TRBD2; cdr3_aa: CASSRGGSGLETQYF; cdr3_nt: TGCGCCAGCAGTCGGGGGGGATCCGGTCTGGAGACCCAGTACTTC
clone_size: -; cdr3_length: 14; j_call: TRBJ1-6; v_call: TRBV27; d_call: -; cdr3_aa: CASSLSGGDSPLHF; cdr3_nt: TGTGCCAGCAGTTTATCGGGGGGGGACTCACCCCTCCACTTT
clone_size: few; cdr3_length: 22; j_call: TRBJ1-6; v_call: TRBV4-1; d_call: -; cdr3_aa: CASSQEPRGGRGVTWYNSPLHF; cdr3_nt: TGCGCCAGCAGCCAAGAACCCCGGGGGGGGAGGGGTGTCACTTGGTATAATTCACCCCTCCACTTT
clone_size: -; cdr3_length: 16; j_call: TRBJ2-1; v_call: TRBV28; d_call: -; cdr3_aa: CASTDGHRGGYNEQFF; cdr3_nt: TGTGCCAGCACCGACGGACACCGGGGAGGCTACAATGAGCAGTTCTTC
clone_size: -; cdr3_length: 13; j_call: TRBJ2-3; v_call: TRBV27; d_call: -; cdr3_aa: CASSEGYTDTQYF; cdr3_nt: TGTGCCAGCAGTGAGGGCTACACAGATACGCAGTATTTT
clone_size: -; cdr3_length: 17; j_call: TRBJ1-3; v_call: TRBV5-1; d_call: -; cdr3_aa: CASSLEAQGRYGNTIYF; cdr3_nt: TGCGCCAGCAGCTTGGAGGCCCAGGGCCGATATGGAAACACCATATATTTT
clone_size: once; cdr3_length: 16; j_call: TRBJ1-1; v_call: TRBV21-1; d_call: -; cdr3_aa: CASSKELGPGGGEAFF; cdr3_nt: TGTGCCAGCAGCAAAGAATTGGGGCCAGGGGGCGGTGAAGCTTTCTTT
clone_size: -; cdr3_length: 14; j_call: TRBJ2-7; v_call: TRBV27; d_call: -; cdr3_aa: CASGRGTRAYEQYF; cdr3_nt: TGTGCCAGCGGACGTGGGACACGAGCCTACGAGCAGTACTTC
clone_size: -; cdr3_length: 16; j_call: TRBJ2-5; v_call: TRBV28; d_call: TRBD2; cdr3_aa: CATSGTSGREVETQYF; cdr3_nt: TGTGCCACCTCCGGGACTAGCGGGAGGGAGGTAGAGACCCAGTACTTC
clone_size: few; cdr3_length: 13; j_call: TRBJ2-1; v_call: TRBV7-2; d_call: -; cdr3_aa: CASSSRRDNEQFF; cdr3_nt: TGTGCCAGCAGCTCAAGGCGGGACAATGAGCAGTTCTTC
clone_size: -; cdr3_length: 12; j_call: TRBJ1-2; v_call: TRBV6-1; d_call: -; cdr3_aa: CAGGQEYYGYTF; cdr3_nt: TGTGCCGGGGGACAAGAATACTATGGCTACACCTTC
clone_size: -; cdr3_length: 15; j_call: TRBJ2-1; v_call: TRBV10-3; d_call: TRBD2; cdr3_aa: CAIKSSAGGTTEQFF; cdr3_nt: TGTGCCATCAAGAGCTCCGCGGGAGGGACCACTGAGCAGTTCTTC
clone_size: -; cdr3_length: 15; j_call: TRBJ2-3; v_call: TRBV2; d_call: TRBD2; cdr3_aa: CASIYLAGHTDTQYF; cdr3_nt: TGTGCCAGCATTTATCTAGCGGGACACACAGATACGCAGTATTTT
clone_size: -; cdr3_length: 14; j_call: TRBJ2-5; v_call: TRBV25-1; d_call: -; cdr3_aa: CASSVGAGGETQYF; cdr3_nt: TGTGCCAGCAGTGTGGGGGCCGGAGGAGAGACCCAGTACTTC
clone_size: -; cdr3_length: 14; j_call: TRBJ1-1; v_call: TRBV25-1; d_call: TRBD1; cdr3_aa: CASRGDRVNTEAFF; cdr3_nt: TGTGCCAGCAGGGGGGACAGGGTGAACACTGAAGCTTTCTTT
clone_size: once; cdr3_length: 16; j_call: TRBJ2-1; v_call: TRBV27; d_call: TRBD2; cdr3_aa: CASSSAGGPSYNEQFF; cdr3_nt: TGTGCCAGCAGTTCGGCGGGGGGTCCCTCCTACAATGAGCAGTTCTTC
clone_size: -; cdr3_length: 15; j_call: TRBJ1-2; v_call: TRBV18; d_call: TRBD1; cdr3_aa: CASSPGQGAWYGYTF; cdr3_nt: TGTGCCAGCTCACCGGGACAGGGGGCATGGTATGGCTACACCTTC
clone_size: -; cdr3_length: 14; j_call: TRBJ2-5; v_call: TRBV7-8; d_call: TRBD1; cdr3_aa: CASSLGTVQETQYF; cdr3_nt: TGTGCCAGCAGCCTCGGGACAGTACAAGAGACCCAGTACTTC
clone_size: -; cdr3_length: 12; j_call: TRBJ2-5; v_call: TRBV18; d_call: -; cdr3_aa: CASSENQETQYF; cdr3_nt: TGTGCCAGCTCAGAGAACCAAGAGACCCAGTACTTC
clone_size: -; cdr3_length: 14; j_call: TRBJ2-1; v_call: TRBV28; d_call: -; cdr3_aa: CASSLLAGSREEFF; cdr3_nt: TGTGCCAGCAGTTTATTGGCTGGATCGCGTGAGGAGTTCTTC
clone_size: -; cdr3_length: 15; j_call: TRBJ1-3; v_call: TRBV10-3; d_call: TRBD1; cdr3_aa: CAISSDRDSGNTIYF; cdr3_nt: TGTGCCATCAGCTCCGACAGGGACTCTGGAAACACCATATATTTT
clone_size: -; cdr3_length: 17; j_call: TRBJ2-1; v_call: TRBV19; d_call: TRBD2; cdr3_aa: CASSIGSGEGPWNEQFF; cdr3_nt: TGTGCCAGTAGTATTGGTTCTGGGGAGGGCCCGTGGAATGAGCAGTTCTTC
clone_size: -; cdr3_length: 14; j_call: TRBJ2-7; v_call: TRBV5-1; d_call: -; cdr3_aa: CASSLAGGGDEQYF; cdr3_nt: TGCGCCAGCAGCTTGGCTGGGGGAGGCGACGAGCAGTACTTC
clone_size: -; cdr3_length: 17; j_call: TRBJ2-4; v_call: TRBV28; d_call: TRBD1; cdr3_aa: CASSSTADRGRPNIQYF; cdr3_nt: TGTGCCAGCAGTTCAACCGCGGACAGGGGGCGCCCAAACATTCAGTACTTC
clone_size: -; cdr3_length: 13; j_call: TRBJ1-2; v_call: TRBV6-6; d_call: TRBD1; cdr3_aa: CASRHRGGYGYTF; cdr3_nt: TGTGCCAGCAGGCACAGGGGTGGCTATGGCTACACCTTC
clone_size: few; cdr3_length: 15; j_call: TRBJ1-5; v_call: TRBV5-1; d_call: TRBD1; cdr3_aa: CASSQTTGASQPQHF; cdr3_nt: TGCGCCAGCAGCCAGACGACAGGGGCAAGTCAGCCCCAGCATTTT
clone_size: -; cdr3_length: 14; j_call: TRBJ1-1; v_call: TRBV28; d_call: -; cdr3_aa: CASLLRTENTEAFF; cdr3_nt: TGTGCCAGCCTGCTCCGGACAGAGAACACTGAAGCTTTCTTT
clone_size: -; cdr3_length: 16; j_call: TRBJ1-2; v_call: TRBV12-5; d_call: -; cdr3_aa: CASGLVLGQINYGYTF; cdr3_nt: TGTGCTAGTGGTTTGGTACTAGGACAGATAAACTATGGCTACACCTTC
clone_size: -; cdr3_length: 13; j_call: TRBJ2-1; v_call: TRBV2; d_call: -; cdr3_aa: CASRPDSYNEQFF; cdr3_nt: TGTGCCAGCAGGCCCGACAGTTACAATGAGCAGTTCTTC
clone_size: -; cdr3_length: 13; j_call: TRBJ1-1; v_call: TRBV6-1; d_call: -; cdr3_aa: CASRAGLITEAFF; cdr3_nt: TGTGCCAGCCGCGCGGGTTTGATCACTGAAGCTTTCTTT
clone_size: -; cdr3_length: 16; j_call: TRBJ2-7; v_call: TRBV5-1; d_call: -; cdr3_aa: CASSLAAGGSSYEQYF; cdr3_nt: TGCGCCAGCAGCTTGGCGGCAGGGGGGTCTTCCTACGAGCAGTACTTC